A single sample gave rise to the 23 T cell receptor beta chains below, sequenced in a study of blood T cells in healthy people across ages. A sample-barcoded 5' primer and a J-beta primer mix were used in a second PCR of about 7 to 12 cycles. MiXCR was run by TCRdb on the 5' RACE reads, yielding one entry per CDR3 protein. This table has roughly 680,000 distinct CDR3 sequences, around half appearing once. The sequenced sample consisted of blood. The receptor source for this set is a woman in her sixties in good health.

This clonotype was counted only a few times. The rearrangement joins TRBV3-1 to TRBJ2-5; D unclear. The CDR3 totals 11 residues. The V gene's germline CDR1 is LGHDT and CDR2 YNNKEL (reference sequence). The V and J ends lost 2 bases and 9 bases respectively, with 7 bases between them. In DNA, the CDR3 is TGTGCCAGCAGCCAAACATGGGCCCAGTACTTC. Encoded protein: CASSQTWAQYF.

This clonotype was counted once. V usage is TRBV7-9 and J usage is TRBJ2-5, with D possibly being TRBD1 or TRBD2 (5 bases each). V shed 4 bases and J shed 4 bases, with 22 bases lying between them. Germline CDR1 reads SEHNR; CDR2 reads FQNEAQ (reference sequence). This CDR3 has 17 residues. The CDR3 nucleotides are TGTGCCAGCAGCTCCACCCGGAGTGGGGGATACGGAGAGACCCAGTACTTC. Its protein product is CASSSTRSGGYGETQYF.

The rearrangement links TRBV27 to TRBJ2-7; D is unresolved. CDR1 and CDR2 (germline): MNHEY, SMNVEV (reference sequence). CDR3 length equals 14 residues. V gave up 3 bases and J gave up 0 bases, with 9 bases separating them. CDR3 nucleotides: TGTGCCAGCAGTTTTAAGGGTAGCTCCTACGAGCAGTACTTC. It codes for CASSFKGSSYEQYF.

The CDR3 reads CASSLDTGGPYEQYF. The CDR3 DNA reads TGCGCCAGCAGCTTGGATACGGGAGGGCCATACGAGCAGTACTTC. The V and J genes are TRBV5-1 and TRBJ2-5, with 8 bases fitting TRBD2. TRBJ2-7 explains the end of the DNA better; the J call may be wrong. Germline CDR1 SGHRS, CDR2 YFSETQ. This CDR3 spans 15 amino acids.

J is TRBJ2-7 and V is TRBV7-6; 12 nucleotides agree with TRBD1. Germline lookup yields CDR1 SGHVS and CDR2 FNYEAQ. J gave up 6 bases and V 8 bases, and 8 bases lay outside the gene matches. This CDR3 is built from 14 residues. This chain's CDR3 is CASCSGQGASEQYF. Here the CDR3 DNA reads TGTGCCAGCTGCTCGGGACAGGGGGCTTCCGAGCAGTACTTC.

The chain has TRBV20-1 and TRBJ2-2, with D hard to call. This CDR3 has 13 residues. Germline V gene data show CDR1 as DFQATT and CDR2 as SNEGSKA (reference sequence). Deletions cut 3 bases from V and 6 bases from J, with 11 bases between. Here the CDR3 DNA reads TGCAGTGCTAGCGACATCCCGGCCGGGGAGCTGTTTTTT. This sequence encodes CSASDIPAGELFF.

This clonotype was seen more than once but under ten times. The V gene is TRBV29-1, the J gene TRBJ2-2; 8 nucleotides align to TRBD2. Trimming cost V 3 bases and J 6 bases; bases outside gene matches: 12. The CDR3 sequence is 16 residues long. Germline values: CDR1 SQVTM, CDR2 ANQGSEA. In nucleotides, the CDR3 is TGCAGCGTTGAGGATAAAGGACTAGCAGCGTCCGGGGAGCTGTTTTTT. Encoded protein: CSVEDKGLAASGELFF.

With regard to this clonotype: Relative to the germline gene, one junction end is altered; a read error may explain this. The gene calls are TRBV28 and TRBJ2-7; weak D call: TRBD1 (6 bases). The length of the CDR3 is 13 residues. The germline V gene encodes CDR1 MDHEN and CDR2 SYDVKM. The CDR3 sequence: CASSPLDRLLQYF. The CDR3, as DNA: TGCGCCAGCAGTCCCCTGGACAGATTATTGCAGTACTTC.

The chain joins TRBV29-1 to TRBJ2-3; maybe TRBD1 (6 bases). The CDR3 runs 16 residues. Trimming cost V 3 bases and J 2 bases, with 18 bases left between them. The germline V gene encodes CDR1 SQVTM and CDR2 ANQGSEA. CDR3 residues: CSVDAPGQPATDTQYF. The CDR3 DNA sequence: TGCAGCGTTGACGCCCCTGGACAGCCGGCCACAGATACGCAGTATTTT.

This clonotype has just a few counts. CDR3 coding DNA: TGTGCCACCAGCAGAGATTTCGCTAGCGGGAGGTCTTACGAGCAGTACTTC. It encodes CATSRDFASGRSYEQYF. The chain links TRBV15 to TRBJ2-7; 11 nucleotides line up with TRBD2. CDR3 length: 17 residues. J gave up 4 bases and V 0 bases, and 8 bases lay outside the gene matches. Per the germline V gene, CDR1 is LNHNV and CDR2 is YYDKDF (reference sequence).

This clonotype was seen a few times. The chain uses TRBV7-2 and TRBJ2-5, with D tentatively TRBD1 (5 bases). The CDR3 consists of 14 residues. Germline V gene lookup returns CDR1 SGHTA and CDR2 FQGNSA. Trimming removed 3 bases from V and 1 base from J, with 9 bases in between. The CDR3 reads CASSFTRAQETQYF. CDR3 DNA: TGTGCCAGCAGCTTCACCAGGGCCCAAGAGACCCAGTACTTC.

This clonotype was counted only a few times. This chain connects TRBV7-2 to TRBJ1-6; D remains ambiguous. V was pared by 1 base and J by 6 bases, with 10 bases between. Per germline, CDR1 SGHTA and CDR2 FQGNSA. This CDR3 spans 15 amino acids. Here the CDR3 DNA reads TGTGCCAGCAGCTTAGGCAGCGATTTTAATTCACCCCTCCACTTT. Protein product: CASSLGSDFNSPLHF.

A few counts support this clonotype. The rearrangement uses TRBV25-1 and TRBJ2-7; TRBD2 aligns across 7 bases. Trimming removed 0 bases from V and 4 bases from J; junction bases left unmatched: 9. Per germline, CDR1 MGHDK and CDR2 SYGVNS. The CDR3 is 16 residues long. CDR3 DNA: TGTGCCAGCAGTGAATATCGAGGCGGGGGAATTTACGAGCAGTACTTC. Amino acid sequence: CASSEYRGGGIYEQYF.

As to this clonotype: A much bigger clone sits one base away, suggesting this may be a read error. The rearrangement uses TRBV7-2 and TRBJ2-7, with a tentative D call TRBD1 (5 bases). Germline V gene data show CDR1 as SGHTA and CDR2 as FQGNSA. Trimming stripped 5 bases from V and 0 bases from J, with 11 bases between. CDR3 length: 14 residues. The CDR3 coding sequence is TGTGCCAGCAGCGCAGGCAGGGTCTCCTACGAGCAGTACTTC. As protein: CASSAGRVSYEQYF. The full variable domain, its missing parts supplied by reference TRBV7-2 and TRBJ2-7, is GAGVSQSPSNKVTEKGKDVELRCDPISGHTALYWYRQSLGQGLEFLIYFQGNSAPDKSGLPSDRFSAERTGGSVSTLTIQRTQQEDSAVYLCASSAGRVSYEQYFGPGTRLTVT.

The chain recombines TRBV7-2 with TRBJ1-6; 7 nucleotides line up with TRBD1. V was pared by 6 bases and J by 5 bases, with 10 bases of the junction left unmatched. The CDR3 is made up of 16 amino acids. CDR1 and CDR2 (germline): SGHTA, FQGNSA. The CDR3 coding sequence is TGTGCCAGCAGGAAAGGGAGCGGGACAGATAATTCACCCCTCCACTTT. Its protein product is CASRKGSGTDNSPLHF.

The V gene is TRBV4-2, the J gene TRBJ2-1, with D hard to call. V lost 0 bases, J lost 0 bases, and 9 bases lay in between. The CDR3 contains 16 residues. In germline, CDR1 is LGHNA, CDR2 YNFKEQ. The DNA for the CDR3 is TGTGCCAGCAGCCAAGAACCAGACTCCTCCTACAATGAGCAGTTCTTC. Its protein is CASSQEPDSSYNEQFF.

This clonotype showed up just once. Mismatch with germline at one junction end may stem from a read error. The rearrangement joins TRBV20-1 to TRBJ2-7, with TRBD2 matching over 9 bases. The end of the DNA aligns better with TRBJ2-4, so the J call may be wrong. Germline CDR1 reads DFQATT; CDR2 reads SNEGSKA (reference sequence). CDR3 length: 16 amino acids. CDR3 sequence reads: CSARDGGRGPLNIQYF. As DNA, the CDR3 is TGCAGTGCCAGAGATGGCGGGAGGGGACCCTTAAACATTCAGTACTTC.

Comments on this clonotype: A single base separates this from a much larger clone, so it may be a read error. This sequence joins TRBV5-1 and TRBJ2-5; D remains ambiguous. V was trimmed by 4 bases and J by 3 bases, leaving 13 bases between them. The germline CDR1 and CDR2 sequences are SGHRS and YFSETQ. The CDR3 runs 14 residues. CDR3 loop: CASSRLSDEETQYF. CDR3 sequence (DNA): TGCGCCAGCAGCAGGTTAAGCGACGAAGAGACCCAGTACTTC. Filled out from reference TRBV5-1 and TRBJ2-5, the complete variable domain reads KAGVTQTPRYLIKTRGQQVTLSCSPISGHRSVSWYQQTPGQGLQFLFEYFSETQRNKGNFPGRFSGRQFSNSRSEMNVSTLELGDSALYLCASSRLSDEETQYFGPGTRLLVL.

This chain links TRBV7-6 with TRBJ2-5; D perhaps matches TRBD1 (6 bases). The J call may be in error: the DNA end matches TRBJ2-7 better. Germline CDR1 is SGHVS and CDR2 is FNYEAQ. This CDR3 is built from 14 residues. The CDR3: CASSLGGTGFEQYF. In DNA, the CDR3 is TGTGCCAGCAGCTTAGGGGGAACAGGGTTCGAGCAGTACTTC.

V usage is TRBV20-1 and J usage is TRBJ2-3, with 11 nucleotides matching TRBD2. This CDR3 is 17 amino acids long. J lost 3 bases, V lost 6 bases, and 14 bases had no gene match. Germline V lookup: CDR1 DFQATT, CDR2 SNEGSKA (reference sequence). DNA of the CDR3: TGCAGTGCCAATATACTCCCGGGACTAGCGGAGACAGATACGCAGTATTTT. As protein: CSANILPGLAETDTQYF.

This chain's CDR3 is CATQGETQYF. The DNA of the CDR3 is TGTGCCACCCAGGGGGAGACCCAGTACTTC. This chain uses TRBV10-3 with TRBJ2-5, with D tentatively TRBD1 (6 bases). Between the trimmed V and J ends, which lost 10 bases and 5 bases, there was a span of 8 bases. The V gene's germline CDR1 is ENHRY and CDR2 SYGVKD. This CDR3 spans 10 amino acids.

The chain recombines TRBV30 with TRBJ2-4; possibly TRBD1 for D (5 bases). Near its end, the DNA agrees better with TRBJ2-5, so the J call may be wrong. Germline CDR1 and CDR2: GTSNPN and SVGIG (reference sequence). The length of the CDR3 is 15 residues. CDR3 sequence (DNA): TGTGCCTGGAGTAATACAGTGGGGCCTCAAGAGACCCAGTACTTC. Protein: CAWSNTVGPQETQYF.

About this clonotype: At one boundary the junction diverges from the germline segment, which might be a read error. The gene calls are TRBV30 and TRBJ1-6, with D uncertain. CDR1 is GTSNPN, CDR2 SVGIG, per germline (reference sequence). The CDR3 is 11 amino acids. The CDR3 DNA reads TGTGCCGGGAGCATGAATTCACCCCTCCACTTT. This encodes CAGSMNSPLHF.